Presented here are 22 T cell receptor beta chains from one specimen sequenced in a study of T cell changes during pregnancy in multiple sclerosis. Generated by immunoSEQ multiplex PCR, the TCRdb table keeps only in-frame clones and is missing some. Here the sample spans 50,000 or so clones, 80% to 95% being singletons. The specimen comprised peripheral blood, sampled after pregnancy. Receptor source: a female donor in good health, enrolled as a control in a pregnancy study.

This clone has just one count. The CDR3 DNA sequence: TGTGCCAGCTCACCATTAAATTTCGGGACAGGGGGCAGCTATGGCTACACCTTC. It encodes CASSPLNFGTGGSYGYTF. The chain joins TRBV18 to TRBJ1-2; 12 bases are shared with TRBD1. This CDR3 contains 18 residues. With V trimmed by 2 bases and J by 4 bases, 11 bases remained unmatched. Per the germline V gene, CDR1 is KGHSH and CDR2 is LQKENI.

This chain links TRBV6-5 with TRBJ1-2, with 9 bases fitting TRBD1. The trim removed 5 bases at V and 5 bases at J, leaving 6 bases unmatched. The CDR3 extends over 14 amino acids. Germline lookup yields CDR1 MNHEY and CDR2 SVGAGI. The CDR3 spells CASSPGTGFYGYTF. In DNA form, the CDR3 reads TGTGCCAGCAGTCCCGGGACAGGGTTTTATGGCTACACCTTC.

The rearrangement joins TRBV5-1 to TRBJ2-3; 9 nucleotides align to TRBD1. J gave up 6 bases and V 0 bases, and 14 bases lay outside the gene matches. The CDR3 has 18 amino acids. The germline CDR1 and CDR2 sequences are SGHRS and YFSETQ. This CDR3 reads CASSLGTRQGGLMDTQYF. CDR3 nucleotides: TGCGCCAGCAGCTTGGGGACCCGACAGGGGGGCCTAATGGATACGCAGTATTTT.

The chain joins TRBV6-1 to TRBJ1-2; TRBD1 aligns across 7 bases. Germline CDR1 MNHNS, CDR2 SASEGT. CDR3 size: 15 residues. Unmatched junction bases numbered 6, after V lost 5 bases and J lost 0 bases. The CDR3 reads CASSRDSISNYGYTF. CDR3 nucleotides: TGTGCCAGCAGTAGGGACAGTATATCTAACTATGGCTACACCTTC.

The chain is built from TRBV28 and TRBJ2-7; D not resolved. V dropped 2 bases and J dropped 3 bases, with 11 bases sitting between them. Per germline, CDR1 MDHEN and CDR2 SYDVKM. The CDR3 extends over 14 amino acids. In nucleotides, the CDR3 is TGTGCCAGCAGTTTACGGGTAGATCTCTACGAGCAGTACTTC. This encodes CASSLRVDLYEQYF.

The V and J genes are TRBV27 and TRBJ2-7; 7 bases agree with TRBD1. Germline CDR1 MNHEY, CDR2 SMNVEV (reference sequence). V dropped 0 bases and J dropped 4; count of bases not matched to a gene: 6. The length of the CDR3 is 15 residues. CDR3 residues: CASSLSWTGPYEQYF. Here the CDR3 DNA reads TGTGCCAGCAGTTTATCCTGGACAGGACCTTACGAGCAGTACTTC.

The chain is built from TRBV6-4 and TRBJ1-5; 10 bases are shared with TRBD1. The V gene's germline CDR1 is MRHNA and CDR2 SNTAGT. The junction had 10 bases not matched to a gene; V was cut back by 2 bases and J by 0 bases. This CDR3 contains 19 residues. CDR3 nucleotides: TGTGCCAGCAGTGACAGGGGACAGGGGACAATTCATAGCAATCAGCCCCAGCATTTT. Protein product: CASSDRGQGTIHSNQPQHF.

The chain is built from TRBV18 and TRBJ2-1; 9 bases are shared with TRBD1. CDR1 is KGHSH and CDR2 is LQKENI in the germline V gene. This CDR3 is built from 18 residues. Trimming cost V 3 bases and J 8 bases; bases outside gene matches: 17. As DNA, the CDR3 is TGTGCCAGCTCACCTCAATCTACCGGGACAGGGTTTAAAGATGAGCAGTTCTTC. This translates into CASSPQSTGTGFKDEQFF.

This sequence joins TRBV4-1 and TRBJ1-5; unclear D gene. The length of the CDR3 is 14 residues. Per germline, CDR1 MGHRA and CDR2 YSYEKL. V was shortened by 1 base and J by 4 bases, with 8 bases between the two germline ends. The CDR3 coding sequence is TGCGCCAGCAGCCAAGGTCCGGTTAATCAGCCCCAGCATTTT. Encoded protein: CASSQGPVNQPQHF.

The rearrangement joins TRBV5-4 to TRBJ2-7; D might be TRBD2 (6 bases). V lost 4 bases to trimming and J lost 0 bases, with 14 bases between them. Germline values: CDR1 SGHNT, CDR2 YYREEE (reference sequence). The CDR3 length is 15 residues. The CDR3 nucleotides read TGTGCCAGCAGCAGAGGAGGGGCCAACTCCTACGAGCAGTACTTC. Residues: CASSRGGANSYEQYF.

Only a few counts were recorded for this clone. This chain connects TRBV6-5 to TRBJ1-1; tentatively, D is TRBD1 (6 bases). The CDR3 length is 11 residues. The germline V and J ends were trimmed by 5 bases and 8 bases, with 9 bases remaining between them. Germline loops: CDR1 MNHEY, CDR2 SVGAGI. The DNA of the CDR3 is TGTGCCAGCAGTCCCGGGACAGAAGCTTTCTTT. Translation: CASSPGTEAFF.

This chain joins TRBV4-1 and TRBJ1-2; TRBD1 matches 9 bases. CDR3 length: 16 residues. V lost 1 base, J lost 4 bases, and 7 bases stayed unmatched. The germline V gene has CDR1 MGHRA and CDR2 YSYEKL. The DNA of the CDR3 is TGCGCCAGCAGCCAAGGGGGGGACAGGGTAGGCTATGGCTACACCTTC. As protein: CASSQGGDRVGYGYTF.

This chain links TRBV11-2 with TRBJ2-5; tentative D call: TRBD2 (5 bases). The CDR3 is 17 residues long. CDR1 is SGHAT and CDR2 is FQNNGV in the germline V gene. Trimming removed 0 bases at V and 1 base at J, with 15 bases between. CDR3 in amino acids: CASSLDPLAETQETQYF. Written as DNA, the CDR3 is TGTGCCAGCAGCTTAGACCCCCTAGCAGAAACCCAAGAGACCCAGTACTTC.

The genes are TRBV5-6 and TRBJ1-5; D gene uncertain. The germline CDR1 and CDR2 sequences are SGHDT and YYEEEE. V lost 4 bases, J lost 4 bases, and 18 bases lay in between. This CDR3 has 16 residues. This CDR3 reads CASSRQTGLWNQPQHF. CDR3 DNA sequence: TGTGCCAGCAGCCGGCAAACGGGTTTGTGGAATCAGCCCCAGCATTTT.

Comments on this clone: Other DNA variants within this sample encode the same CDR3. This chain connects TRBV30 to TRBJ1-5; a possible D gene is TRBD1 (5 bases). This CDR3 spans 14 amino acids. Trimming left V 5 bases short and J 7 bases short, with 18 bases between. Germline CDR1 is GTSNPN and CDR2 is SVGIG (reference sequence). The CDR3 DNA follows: TGTGCCTGGGGGTTAGGAGGGGCTGGCCAGCCCCAGCATTTT. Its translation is CAWGLGGAGQPQHF. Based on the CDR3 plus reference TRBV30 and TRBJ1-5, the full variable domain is SQTIHQWPATLVQPVGSPLSLECTVEGTSNPNLYWYRQAAGRGLQLLFYSVGIGQISSEVPQNLSASRPQDRQFILSSKKLLLSDSGFYLCAWGLGGAGQPQHFGDGTRLSIL.

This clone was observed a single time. In DNA, the CDR3 is TGTGCCAGCAGCTTGAGCGGGAGAGGGTTCAATGAGCAGTTCTTC. Translation gives CASSLSGRGFNEQFF. This chain connects TRBV11-3 to TRBJ2-1; 8 nucleotides line up with TRBD2. This CDR3 has 15 residues. The germline V gene has CDR1 SGHNT and CDR2 YENEEA. The V and J ends lost 3 bases and 6 bases, in that order; junction bases with no gene match: 7.

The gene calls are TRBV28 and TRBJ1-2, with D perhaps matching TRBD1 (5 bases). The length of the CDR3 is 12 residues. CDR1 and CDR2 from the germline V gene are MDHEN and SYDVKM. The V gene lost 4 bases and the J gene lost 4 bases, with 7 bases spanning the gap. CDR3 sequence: CASSYTGYGYTF. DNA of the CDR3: TGTGCCAGCAGTTACACAGGCTATGGCTACACCTTC.

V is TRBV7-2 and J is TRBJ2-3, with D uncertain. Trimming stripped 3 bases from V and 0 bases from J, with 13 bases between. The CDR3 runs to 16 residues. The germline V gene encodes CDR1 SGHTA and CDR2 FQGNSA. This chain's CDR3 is CASSLGSITSTDTQYF. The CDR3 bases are TGTGCCAGCAGCTTGGGCAGTATAACTAGCACAGATACGCAGTATTTT.

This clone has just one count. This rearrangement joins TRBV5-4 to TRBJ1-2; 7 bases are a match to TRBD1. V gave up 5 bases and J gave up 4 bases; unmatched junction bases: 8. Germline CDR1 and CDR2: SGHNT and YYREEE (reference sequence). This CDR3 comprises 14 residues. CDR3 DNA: TGTGCCAGCAGTTCGACAGGGAAGGGCTATGGCTACACCTTC. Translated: CASSSTGKGYGYTF.

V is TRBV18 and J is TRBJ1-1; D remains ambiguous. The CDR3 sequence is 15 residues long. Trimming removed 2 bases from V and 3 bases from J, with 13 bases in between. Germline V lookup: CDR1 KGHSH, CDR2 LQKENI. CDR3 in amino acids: CASSPYSQTYTEAFF. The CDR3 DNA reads TGTGCCAGCTCACCATACAGTCAGACATACACTGAAGCTTTCTTT.

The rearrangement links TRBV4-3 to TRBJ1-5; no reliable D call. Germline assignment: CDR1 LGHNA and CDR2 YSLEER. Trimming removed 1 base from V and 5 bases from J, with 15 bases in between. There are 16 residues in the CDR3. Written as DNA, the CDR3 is TGCGCCAGCAGCCAAGCATGGTCAGTTTCTGATCAGCCCCAGCATTTT. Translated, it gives CASSQAWSVSDQPQHF.

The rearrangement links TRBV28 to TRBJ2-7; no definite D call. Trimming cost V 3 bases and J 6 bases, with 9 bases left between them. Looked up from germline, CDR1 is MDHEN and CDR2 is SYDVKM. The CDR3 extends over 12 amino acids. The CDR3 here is CASSLSPREQYF. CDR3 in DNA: TGTGCCAGCAGTTTGTCCCCTCGCGAGCAGTACTTC.